This entry lists 9 T cell receptor beta chains sequenced from one sample in a study of Graves' ophthalmopathy and Graves' hyperthyroidism. The TCR beta CDR3 regions underwent amplification from RNA transcripts. A first-round RT-PCR used HTBI primers, followed by a second-round multiplex PCR. TCRdb re-called the multiplex PCR reads through MiXCR, storing one row per CDR3 protein. The table lists 450,000 to 600,000 distinct CDR3 sequences, 39% of them singletons. Material for sequencing was peripheral blood or thyroid tissue (not recorded which). The receptors were sampled from an adult man with Graves' hyperthyroidism.

This chain uses TRBV7-9 with TRBJ2-6, with 7 bases that match TRBD2. The V gene end was trimmed by 6 bases and the J gene end by 4 bases; junction bases not matched to a gene: 3. The CDR3 runs to 14 residues. Germline-derived CDR1 and CDR2 are SEHNR and FQNEAQ (reference sequence). The CDR3 sequence is CASSRSGGANVLTF. DNA of the CDR3: TGTGCCAGCAGTCGTAGCGGGGGGGCCAACGTCCTGACTTTC.

This clonotype was picked up a small number of times. The J gene is TRBJ2-5, the V gene TRBV30; TRBD1 is a possible D gene (6 bases). CDR1 and CDR2 (germline): GTSNPN, SVGIG (reference sequence). This CDR3 region has 13 residues. Trimming stripped 1 base from V and 1 base from J, with 7 bases between. CDR3 coding DNA: TGTGCCTGGAGTGGGGGGCGCCAAGAGACCCAGTACTTC. It specifies CAWSGGRQETQYF.

About this clonotype itself: Mismatch with germline at one junction end may stem from a read error. The gene calls are TRBV7-8 and TRBJ2-5; TRBD1 matches 7 bases. This CDR3 spans 15 amino acids. CDR1 and CDR2 (germline): SGHVS, FQNEAQ. CDR3 amino acids: CASRKDRAEYGTQHF. The CDR3, as DNA: TGCGCCAGCAGAAAAGACAGGGCAGAGTATGGGACCCAGCACTTC.

This clonotype was seen many times. V is TRBV29-1 and J is TRBJ1-1, with a tentative D call TRBD1 (5 bases). The CDR3 has 13 amino acids. In germline, CDR1 is SQVTM, CDR2 ANQGSEA. Trimming pared 6 bases from V and 1 base from J, leaving 12 bases between. The CDR3: CSVGEGRNTEAFF. The DNA of the CDR3 is TGCAGCGTGGGGGAGGGGAGGAACACTGAAGCTTTCTTT.

As for this clonotype: The junction departs from the called germline gene at one end, perhaps through a read error. The V call is TRBV7-8, the J call TRBJ2-6; D may be TRBD1 (5 bases). Germline assignment: CDR1 SGHVS and CDR2 FQNEAQ. The CDR3 has 16 amino acids. For the CDR3, the DNA is TGTGCCAGCAGCCGTAGACCAGGCTCTGGGGCCAACGTCCTGATTTTC. Its translation is CASSRRPGSGANVLIF. The full variable domain, in which reference TRBV7-8 and TRBJ2-6 provide the parts outside the CDR3, is GAGVSQSPRYKVAKRGQDVALRCDPISGHVSLFWYQQALGQGPEFLTYFQNEAQLDKSGLPSDRFFAERPEGSVSTLKIQRTQQEDSAVYLCASSRRPGSGANVLIFGAGSRLTVL.

This clonotype was seen at least ten times. The rearrangement joins TRBV7-9 to TRBJ2-7; 9 positions match TRBD1. Germline V gene data show CDR1 as SEHNR and CDR2 as FQNEAQ (reference sequence). Trimming took 0 bases from V and 3 from J; bases not matched to a gene: 0. The CDR3 is 14 residues long. The CDR3 region has the DNA TGTGCCAGCAGCTTAGCGACAGGGGGCTACGAGCAGTACTTC. Translating it yields CASSLATGGYEQYF.

This clonotype was seen at least ten times. The chain is built from TRBV7-9 and TRBJ2-7; D is tentatively TRBD1 or TRBD2 (5 bases each). The closer fit of TRBJ2-1 to the DNA end suggests the J call may be wrong. The CDR3 contains 15 residues. CDR1 SEHNR and CDR2 FQNEAQ come from the germline V gene (reference sequence). The CDR3 sequence is CASSVGTVLDNEQFF. The CDR3, as DNA: TGTGCCAGCAGCGTTGGGACGGTTTTAGACAATGAGCAGTTCTTC.

The chain uses TRBV24-1 and TRBJ2-7; 10 nucleotides agree with TRBD1. In germline, CDR1 is KGHDR, CDR2 SFDVKD. V lost 5 bases, J lost 4 bases, and 4 bases stayed unmatched. CDR3 size: 14 residues. In nucleotides, the CDR3 is TGTGCCACCAGTGCGGGGACAGGGGCTTACGAGCAGTACTTC. It yields the protein CATSAGTGAYEQYF.

The sample holds many counts of this clonotype. This chain links TRBV25-1 with TRBJ1-2, with D perhaps TRBD1 (6 bases). With 2 bases removed from V and 5 bases from J, the gap between germline ends came to 12 bases. Germline loops: CDR1 MGHDK, CDR2 SYGVNS. The CDR3 covers 14 residues. This chain's CDR3 is CASSETPTGYGYTF. As DNA, the CDR3 is TGTGCCAGCAGTGAAACCCCCACAGGGTATGGCTACACCTTC.